The clone carrying this T cell receptor beta chain was seen many times. The time point: pre-sensitization, week 0. The treatment: therapeutic diphenylcyclopropenone sensitization with weekly scalp DPC. The authors extracted total RNA from unfractionated whole blood. TCRdb independently ran MiXCR on the RACE reads; one entry per CDR3 protein. The sample has some 57,000 distinct CDR3 sequences; approximately 9.6% are singletons. The sample belongs to a study of human T cells and chemical hapten exposure. The source was whole blood, collected in connection with sensitization to the hapten diphenylcyclopropenone (DPC). The receptor was isolated from a young woman with alopecia areata. Some clones in this sample may be carry-over from other donors' samples.

CDR3 in DNA: TGTGCCAGCAGTTTGACAGCCCAGTTTCTAAGCTCTGGAAACACCATATATTTT. Its protein is CASSLTAQFLSSGNTIYF. The V call is TRBV28, the J call TRBJ1-3; tentative D call: TRBD1 (5 bases). Germline V gene sequence: CDR1 MDHEN, CDR2 SYDVKM. Trimming shortened V by 3 bases and J by 0 bases, and 18 bases separated the two germline ends. The CDR3 has 18 residues.